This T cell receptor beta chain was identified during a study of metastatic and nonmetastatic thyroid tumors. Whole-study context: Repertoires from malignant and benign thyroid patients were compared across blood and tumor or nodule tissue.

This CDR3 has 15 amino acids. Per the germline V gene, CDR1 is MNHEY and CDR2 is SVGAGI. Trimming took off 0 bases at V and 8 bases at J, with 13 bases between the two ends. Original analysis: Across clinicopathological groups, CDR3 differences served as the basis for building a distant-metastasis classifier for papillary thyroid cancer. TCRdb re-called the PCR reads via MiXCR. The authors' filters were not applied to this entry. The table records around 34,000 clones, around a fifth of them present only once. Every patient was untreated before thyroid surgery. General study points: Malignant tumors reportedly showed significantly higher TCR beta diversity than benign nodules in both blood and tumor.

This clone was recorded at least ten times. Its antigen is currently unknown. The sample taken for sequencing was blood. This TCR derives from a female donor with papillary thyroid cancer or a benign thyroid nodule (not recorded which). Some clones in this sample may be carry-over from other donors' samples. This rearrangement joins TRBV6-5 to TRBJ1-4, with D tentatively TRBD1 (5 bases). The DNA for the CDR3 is TGTGCCAGCAGTTACTCGGTCCAAGGACACGAAAAACTGTTTTTT. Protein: CASSYSVQGHEKLFF.